Listed below are T cell receptor beta chains from one sample, sequenced in a study of T cells in Graves' hyperthyroidism and ophthalmopathy. One entry per CDR3 protein, called by TCRdb with MiXCR from the multiplex PCR reads. The top ten hold more than 4.5% of the sample, which has some 600,000 distinct CDR3 sequences, roughly 14% seen once. Sequencing was performed on blood. The receptors derive from a woman in her 30s with Graves' hyperthyroidism that later progressed to Graves' ophthalmopathy. Each CDR3 is given with its conserved first and last residue. A D gene is named only where the DNA matches it firmly. A clone size is listed for some rows: how often the clone was seen (once, few, many), or a class if it is expanded.

D gene: -; J gene: TRBJ1-1; V gene: TRBV4-1; clone size: few; CDR3 protein: CASREGSMNTEAFF; CDR3 DNA: TGCGCCAGCAGAGAGGGGAGCATGAACACTGAAGCCTTCTTT
D gene: TRBD2; J gene: TRBJ2-5; V gene: TRBV28; clone size: many; CDR3 protein: CASSPRGSGRGETQYF; CDR3 DNA: TGTGCCAGCAGCCCCCGGGGTAGCGGGAGAGGGGAGACCCAGTACTTC
D gene: -; J gene: TRBJ1-1; V gene: TRBV4-1; clone size: many; CDR3 protein: CASSPGPVLNTEAFF; CDR3 DNA: TGCGCCAGCAGCCCCGGTCCAGTCCTGAACACTGAAGCTTTCTTT
D gene: -; J gene: TRBJ2-3; V gene: TRBV12-3/TRBV12-4; clone size: -; CDR3 protein: CATHGPSATDTQYF; CDR3 DNA: TGTGCCACCCACGGACCTAGCGCGACCGATACGCAGTATTTT
D gene: TRBD2; J gene: TRBJ2-1; V gene: TRBV20-1; clone size: -; CDR3 protein: CSARDPGLHYNEQFF; CDR3 DNA: TGCAGTGCTAGAGACCCGGGACTACATTACAATGAGCAGTTCTTC
D gene: -; J gene: TRBJ2-7; V gene: TRBV11-2; clone size: many; CDR3 protein: CASSGTNYEQYF; CDR3 DNA: TGTGCCAGCAGCGGAACAAACTACGAGCAGTACTTC
D gene: -; J gene: TRBJ2-7; V gene: TRBV13; clone size: many; CDR3 protein: CASSIDSIYEQYF; CDR3 DNA: TGTGCCAGCAGCATAGACAGCATCTACGAGCAGTACTTC
D gene: TRBD2; J gene: TRBJ2-5; V gene: TRBV20-1; clone size: once; CDR3 protein: CSAQGASGILQETQYF; CDR3 DNA: TGCAGTGCCCAAGGGGCCAGCGGGATACTCCAAGAGACCCAGTACTTC
D gene: TRBD1; J gene: TRBJ1-6; V gene: TRBV28; clone size: many; CDR3 protein: CAILPGPGTGSRNSPLHF; CDR3 DNA: TGTGCCATCTTACCGGGACCCGGGACAGGATCAAGGAATTCACCCCTCCACTTT
D gene: -; J gene: TRBJ2-3; V gene: TRBV12-5; clone size: many; CDR3 protein: CASGGTEDTQYF; CDR3 DNA: TGTGCTAGTGGTGGGACGGAAGATACGCAGTATTTT
D gene: -; J gene: TRBJ2-7; V gene: TRBV20-1; clone size: many; CDR3 protein: CSVPGGGYEQYF; CDR3 DNA: TGCAGTGTCCCAGGTGGAGGGTACGAGCAGTACTTC
D gene: TRBD2; J gene: TRBJ2-3; V gene: TRBV2; clone size: -; CDR3 protein: CASSEMSGRKTDTQYF; CDR3 DNA: TGTGCCAGCAGTGAGATGAGCGGGAGGAAGACAGATACGCAGTATTTT
D gene: -; J gene: TRBJ1-2; V gene: TRBV6-4; clone size: many; CDR3 protein: CASSDSGSGYTF; CDR3 DNA: TGTGCCAGCAGTGACTCGGGGAGTGGCTACACCTTC
D gene: -; J gene: TRBJ2-7; V gene: TRBV28; clone size: many; CDR3 protein: CASSFRVREQYF; CDR3 DNA: TGTGCCAGCAGTTTCAGGGTTAGGGAGCAGTACTTC
D gene: -; J gene: TRBJ1-5; V gene: TRBV19; clone size: many; CDR3 protein: CASTLGFQVSNQPQHF; CDR3 DNA: TGTGCCAGTACCTTGGGGTTTCAGGTTAGCAATCAGCCCCAGCATTTT
D gene: -; J gene: TRBJ2-7; V gene: TRBV28; clone size: few; CDR3 protein: CASSRGPTYEQYF; CDR3 DNA: TGTGCCAGCAGCCGGGGGCCAACCTACGAGCAGTACTTC
D gene: -; J gene: TRBJ1-1; V gene: TRBV7-7; clone size: many; CDR3 protein: CASSSELNTEAFF; CDR3 DNA: TGTGCTAGCAGCTCAGAATTGAACACTGAAGCTTTCTTT
D gene: TRBD1; J gene: TRBJ1-1; V gene: TRBV20-1; clone size: few; CDR3 protein: CSAKTGGSAFF; CDR3 DNA: TGCAGTGCAAAGACAGGGGGCTCCGCTTTCTTT
D gene: -; J gene: TRBJ1-1; V gene: TRBV19; clone size: many; CDR3 protein: CAGGNTEAFF; CDR3 DNA: TGTGCAGGAGGGAACACTGAAGCTTTCTTT
D gene: -; J gene: TRBJ1-2; V gene: TRBV29-1; clone size: many; CDR3 protein: CSVEGERNGYGYTF; CDR3 DNA: TGCAGCGTTGAAGGAGAGAGAAACGGCTATGGCTACACCTTC
D gene: TRBD1; J gene: TRBJ1-1; V gene: TRBV29-1; clone size: many; CDR3 protein: CSVDGAGQGLSPPNTEAFF; CDR3 DNA: TGCAGCGTCGACGGCGCGGGACAGGGGTTAAGTCCGCCGAACACTGAAGCTTTCTTT
D gene: -; J gene: TRBJ1-1; V gene: TRBV27; clone size: few; CDR3 protein: CASSLSGGLAFF; CDR3 DNA: TGTGCCAGCAGTTTATCCGGGGGGCTAGCTTTCTTT
D gene: TRBD2; J gene: TRBJ2-3; V gene: TRBV7-2; clone size: few; CDR3 protein: CASSLPGGPSDTQYF; CDR3 DNA: TGTGCCAGCAGCTTACCGGGAGGGCCGTCAGATACGCAGTATTTT
D gene: -; J gene: TRBJ1-5; V gene: TRBV9; clone size: few; CDR3 protein: CASSPGSGQPQHF; CDR3 DNA: TGTGCCAGCAGCCCGGGCTCAGGGCAGCCCCAGCATTTT
D gene: -; J gene: TRBJ2-5; V gene: TRBV14; clone size: few; CDR3 protein: CASSRGLYQETQYF; CDR3 DNA: TGTGCCAGCAGCAGGGGACTTTACCAAGAGACCCAGTACTTC
D gene: TRBD1; J gene: TRBJ1-2; V gene: TRBV18; clone size: many; CDR3 protein: CASSRDRKDGYTF; CDR3 DNA: TGTGCCAGCTCCCGGGACAGGAAGGATGGCTACACCTTC
D gene: -; J gene: TRBJ1-2; V gene: TRBV6-1; clone size: many; CDR3 protein: CASASQFGYGYTF; CDR3 DNA: TGTGCCAGCGCCAGTCAGTTTGGCTATGGCTACACCTTC
D gene: TRBD1; J gene: TRBJ2-1; V gene: TRBV7-8; clone size: few; CDR3 protein: CASSSPGQQPHEQFF; CDR3 DNA: TGTGCCAGCAGCTCCCCGGGACAGCAGCCCCATGAGCAGTTCTTC
D gene: -; J gene: TRBJ1-2; V gene: TRBV28; clone size: many; CDR3 protein: CASTALANRVVNSNYGYTF; CDR3 DNA: TGTGCCAGCACCGCCCTTGCAAACAGGGTAGTAAATTCGAACTATGGCTACACCTTC
D gene: -; J gene: TRBJ1-5; V gene: TRBV4-3; clone size: few; CDR3 protein: CASSQNRAGDQPQHF; CDR3 DNA: TGCGCCAGCAGCCAAAACAGGGCCGGGGATCAGCCCCAGCATTTT
D gene: -; J gene: TRBJ1-5; V gene: TRBV5-6; clone size: -; CDR3 protein: CASSLIRSRNSNQPQHF; CDR3 DNA: TGTGCCAGCAGCTTGATCAGAAGCAGAAATAGCAATCAGCCCCAGCATTTT
D gene: TRBD2; J gene: TRBJ2-1; V gene: TRBV6-8; clone size: few; CDR3 protein: CASSYFVAGPPYNEQFF; CDR3 DNA: TGTGCCAGCAGTTACTTCGTAGCGGGGCCGCCCTACAATGAGCAGTTCTTC
D gene: -; J gene: TRBJ2-3; V gene: TRBV29-1; clone size: -; CDR3 protein: CSVVPVGPDTQYF; CDR3 DNA: TGCAGCGTTGTTCCGGTAGGGCCAGATACGCAGTATTTT
D gene: -; J gene: TRBJ2-7; V gene: TRBV5-1; clone size: many; CDR3 protein: CASTMDGRSSYEQYF; CDR3 DNA: TGCGCCAGCACCATGGACGGACGGAGCTCCTACGAGCAGTACTTC
D gene: -; J gene: TRBJ2-7; V gene: TRBV30; clone size: many; CDR3 protein: CAWSESQGIDEQYF; CDR3 DNA: TGTGCCTGGAGTGAGTCGCAGGGGATCGACGAGCAGTACTTC
D gene: TRBD2; J gene: TRBJ2-1; V gene: TRBV6-1; clone size: many; CDR3 protein: CASSAPLGPLAGVNHEQFF; CDR3 DNA: TGTGCCAGCAGTGCACCCCTCGGCCCACTAGCGGGAGTCAATCATGAGCAGTTCTTC
D gene: TRBD1; J gene: TRBJ2-1; V gene: TRBV4-3; clone size: -; CDR3 protein: CASSQDIGTGGNEQFF; CDR3 DNA: TGCGCCAGCAGCCAAGATATTGGGACAGGTGGCAATGAGCAGTTCTTC
D gene: TRBD2; J gene: TRBJ2-1; V gene: TRBV14; clone size: few; CDR3 protein: CASSRRTSPNEQFF; CDR3 DNA: TGTGCCAGCAGTCGGAGGACTAGTCCCAATGAGCAGTTCTTC
D gene: -; J gene: TRBJ2-1; V gene: TRBV30; clone size: many; CDR3 protein: CAWSKVGAYNEQFF; CDR3 DNA: TGTGCCTGGAGTAAGGTGGGGGCCTACAATGAGCAGTTCTTC
D gene: -; J gene: TRBJ2-4; V gene: TRBV6-2/TRBV6-3; clone size: -; CDR3 protein: CASSYEGFGAEAKNIQYF; CDR3 DNA: TGTGCCAGCAGTTACGAGGGATTCGGAGCCGAGGCCAAAAACATTCAGTACTTC
D gene: TRBD1; J gene: TRBJ2-7; V gene: TRBV27; clone size: many; CDR3 protein: CASRTGDSSEQYF; CDR3 DNA: TGTGCCAGCAGGACAGGGGACTCCTCGGAGCAGTACTTC
D gene: -; J gene: TRBJ1-6; V gene: TRBV28; clone size: many; CDR3 protein: CASSLIVAGADNSPLHF; CDR3 DNA: TGTGCCAGCAGTTTAATAGTCGCGGGGGCGGATAATTCACCCCTCCACTTT
D gene: TRBD1; J gene: TRBJ1-1; V gene: TRBV7-9; clone size: few; CDR3 protein: CASSQDRGAWTEAFF; CDR3 DNA: TGTGCCAGCAGCCAGGACAGGGGAGCTTGGACTGAAGCTTTCTTT
D gene: -; J gene: TRBJ1-1; V gene: TRBV4-1; clone size: few; CDR3 protein: CASSQLSAGVAEAFF; CDR3 DNA: TGCGCCAGCAGCCAATTATCGGCAGGGGTCGCTGAAGCTTTCTTT
D gene: -; J gene: TRBJ1-6; V gene: TRBV2; clone size: many; CDR3 protein: CASTTDNSPLHF; CDR3 DNA: TGTGCCAGCACGACAGATAATTCACCCCTCCACTTT
D gene: -; J gene: TRBJ2-7; V gene: TRBV10-3; clone size: few; CDR3 protein: CAIGREEQYF; CDR3 DNA: TGTGCCATCGGCCGGGAGGAGCAGTACTTC
D gene: -; J gene: TRBJ2-4; V gene: TRBV28; clone size: few; CDR3 protein: CASGPGATKNIQYF; CDR3 DNA: TGTGCCAGCGGCCCTGGGGCTACCAAAAACATTCAGTACTTC
D gene: -; J gene: TRBJ1-1; V gene: TRBV27; clone size: many; CDR3 protein: CASTSTANTEAFF; CDR3 DNA: TGTGCCAGCACCTCGACAGCCAACACTGAAGCTTTCTTT
D gene: TRBD1; J gene: TRBJ2-5; V gene: TRBV6-1; clone size: many; CDR3 protein: CASSVGDRGPQRQETQYF; CDR3 DNA: TGTGCCAGCAGTGTAGGAGACAGGGGCCCCCAGAGGCAAGAGACCCAGTACTTC
D gene: TRBD1; J gene: TRBJ2-7; V gene: TRBV9; clone size: many; CDR3 protein: CASSGPGQGSEQYF; CDR3 DNA: TGTGCCAGCAGCGGACCGGGACAGGGCTCCGAGCAGTACTTC
D gene: -; J gene: TRBJ2-7; V gene: TRBV20-1; clone size: -; CDR3 protein: CSAPNRGGSYEQYF; CDR3 DNA: TGCAGTGCTCCTAACAGGGGGGGCTCCTACGAGCAGTACTTC
D gene: TRBD1; J gene: TRBJ1-5; V gene: TRBV2; clone size: -; CDR3 protein: CASSARGYSNQPQHF; CDR3 DNA: TGTGCCAGCAGCGCCAGGGGGTATAGCAATCAGCCCCAGCATTTT
D gene: TRBD2; J gene: TRBJ2-1; V gene: TRBV7-9; clone size: many; CDR3 protein: CASSPGTSGKDEQFF; CDR3 DNA: TGTGCCAGCAGCCCCGGGACTAGCGGGAAGGATGAGCAGTTCTTC
D gene: -; J gene: TRBJ1-1; V gene: TRBV7-9; clone size: -; CDR3 protein: CASNDEEDLTEAFF; CDR3 DNA: TGTGCCAGCAACGACGAGGAAGACCTCACTGAAGCTTTCTTT
D gene: -; J gene: TRBJ2-3; V gene: TRBV6-1; clone size: few; CDR3 protein: CASSAHNGGPDPTDTQYF; CDR3 DNA: TGTGCCAGCAGTGCACACAACGGGGGCCCTGACCCCACAGATACGCAGTATTTT